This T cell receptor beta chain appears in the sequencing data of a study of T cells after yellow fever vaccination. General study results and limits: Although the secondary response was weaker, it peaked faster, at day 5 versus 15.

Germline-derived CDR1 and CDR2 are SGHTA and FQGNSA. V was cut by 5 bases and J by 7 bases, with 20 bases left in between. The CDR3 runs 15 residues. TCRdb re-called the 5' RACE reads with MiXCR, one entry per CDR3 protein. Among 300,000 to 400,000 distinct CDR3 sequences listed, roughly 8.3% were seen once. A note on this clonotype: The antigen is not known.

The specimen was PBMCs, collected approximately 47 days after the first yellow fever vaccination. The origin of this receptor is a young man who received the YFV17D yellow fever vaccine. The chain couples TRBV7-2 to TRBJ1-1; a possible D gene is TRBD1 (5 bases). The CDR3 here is CASSPWGLTAGEAFF. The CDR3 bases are TGTGCCAGCAGCCCGTGGGGCCTTACTGCGGGTGAAGCTTTCTTT.